This TCR beta chain was sequenced for a study of T cell responses to AZD1222 COVID-19 vaccine. The length of the CDR3 is 18 residues. Sequenced by immunoSEQ multiplex PCR; TCRdb stores in-frame clones only, minus some. The profile shows about 92,000 clones, approximately 91% of them singletons. Material: peripheral blood, obtained on day 0 of AZD1222 vaccination. The V and J genes are TRBV21-1 and TRBJ2-1; the D call in the table, TRBD2, was not verified against the DNA. TRBV21-1 is a recognized pseudogene. The receptor comes from an adult in good health. The CDR3 loop reads CASSKEGTSGGPYNEQFF. CDR3 sequence (DNA): TGTGCCAGCAGCAAAGAGGGGACTAGCGGGGGACCATACAATGAGCAGTTCTTC.